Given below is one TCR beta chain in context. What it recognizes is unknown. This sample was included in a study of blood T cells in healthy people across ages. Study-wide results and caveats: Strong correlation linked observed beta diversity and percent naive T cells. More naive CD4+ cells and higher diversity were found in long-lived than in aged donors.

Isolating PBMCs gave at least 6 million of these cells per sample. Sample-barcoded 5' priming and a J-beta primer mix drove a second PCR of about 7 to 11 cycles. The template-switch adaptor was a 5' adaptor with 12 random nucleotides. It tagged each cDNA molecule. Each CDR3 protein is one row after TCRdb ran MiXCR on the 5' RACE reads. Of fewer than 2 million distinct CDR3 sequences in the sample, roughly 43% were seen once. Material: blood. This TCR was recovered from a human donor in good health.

The CDR3 loop reads CATSPEASGKDSYNEQFF. The CDR3 DNA reads TGTGCCACCAGCCCAGAGGCTAGCGGGAAAGACTCCTACAATGAGCAGTTCTTC. V and J are TRBV15 and TRBJ2-1; 9 nucleotides match TRBD2. Germline V gives CDR1 LNHNV, CDR2 YYDKDF (reference sequence). This CDR3 spans 18 amino acids. V lost 5 bases to trimming and J lost 0 bases; unmatched junction nucleotides: 11.